The rows below give T cell receptor beta chains drawn from one sample of a study of cytomegalovirus exposure and HLA in healthy donors. TCRdb keeps only in-frame clones here, not all; method: immunoSEQ multiplex PCR. The sample includes 100,000 to 150,000 clones, roughly 17% of them seen just once. Input material: PBMCs. These receptor sequences come from a female donor in good health and CMV-seropositive. CDR3s include the opening cysteine and the closing phenylalanine or tryptophan. A D gene is named only where the DNA matches it firmly. A row's size may be missing; if present it is once, few, many or a size class.

V	J	size	D	length	CDR3	DNA
TRBV9	TRBJ2-5	-	TRBD1	13	CASSAGQQETQYF	TGTGCCAGCAGCGCGGGACAGCAAGAGACCCAGTACTTC
TRBV5-1	TRBJ2-6	-	-	15	CASSPRPSGANVLTF	TGCGCCAGCAGCCCCAGGCCCTCTGGGGCCAACGTCCTGACTTTC
TRBV4-3	TRBJ2-2	few	TRBD2	20	CASSQKPKGLAGLNTGELFF	TGCGCCAGCAGCCAAAAACCAAAGGGACTAGCGGGACTAAACACCGGGGAGCTGTTTTTT
TRBV19	TRBJ2-7	-	-	15	CASSIMGGNSYEQYF	TGTGCCAGTAGTATAATGGGGGGAAACTCCTACGAGCAGTACTTC
TRBV5-1	TRBJ1-4	-	-	14	CASSLGHGNEKLFF	TGCGCCAGCAGCTTAGGCCACGGGAATGAAAAACTGTTTTTT
TRBV27	TRBJ2-7	few	TRBD2	15	CASSLHSGRAHEQYF	TGTGCCAGCAGTTTACATAGCGGGAGGGCCCACGAGCAGTACTTC
TRBV9	TRBJ1-6	-	TRBD1	16	CASSSSTGVGGSPLHF	TGTGCCAGCAGCTCATCAACAGGGGTCGGGGGTTCACCCCTCCACTTT
TRBV6-4	TRBJ2-7	-	TRBD1	17	CASSDSRTGYLPYEQYF	TGTGCCAGCAGTGACTCGAGGACAGGCTATCTGCCCTACGAGCAGTACTTC
TRBV7-9	TRBJ1-4	few	-	14	CASSLRTTNEKLFF	TGTGCCAGCAGCTTGAGGACAACTAATGAAAAACTGTTTTTT
TRBV10-1	TRBJ2-7	-	-	16	CASRIQQVQNSYEQYF	TGCGCCAGCAGAATACAACAGGTCCAGAATTCCTACGAGCAGTACTTC
TRBV27	TRBJ1-2	-	TRBD1	14	CASSLSGTGGGYTF	TGTGCCAGCAGTTTATCAGGGACAGGGGGTGGCTACACCTTC
TRBV6-6	TRBJ2-5	-	TRBD1	16	CASSYLDRAFQETQYF	TGTGCCAGCAGTTACTTGGACAGGGCTTTCCAAGAGACCCAGTACTTC
TRBV2	TRBJ2-4	few	-	13	CASTRLAKNIQYF	TGTGCCAGCACGCGGCTAGCCAAAAACATTCAGTACTTC
TRBV30	TRBJ2-1	-	TRBD1	16	CAWSEGTGGGYKEQFF	TGTGCCTGGAGTGAGGGGACAGGGGGAGGGTACAAAGAGCAGTTCTTC
TRBV28	TRBJ2-5	-	-	15	CASSSSLVMGETQYF	TGTGCCAGCAGTAGCTCGTTAGTGATGGGCGAGACCCAGTACTTC
TRBV4-1	TRBJ2-5	-	-	16	CASSQVPGVFQETQYF	TGCGCCAGCAGCCAAGTGCCCGGGGTTTTCCAAGAGACCCAGTACTTC
TRBV29-1	TRBJ2-1	-	TRBD2	14	CSGGNSGRVGEQFF	TGCAGCGGTGGGAATAGCGGGAGAGTTGGTGAGCAGTTCTTC
TRBV4-1	TRBJ2-5	few	TRBD1	14	CASSSWDRKETQYF	TGCGCCAGCAGCTCTTGGGACAGGAAAGAGACCCAGTACTTC
TRBV19	TRBJ1-3	-	TRBD1	16	CASSILWTGLGNTIYF	TGTGCCAGTAGTATACTCTGGACAGGGTTAGGAAACACCATATATTTT
TRBV4-2	TRBJ2-1	-	TRBD2	18	CASSPQTLAGGSYNEQFF	TGTGCCAGCAGCCCTCAAACCCTAGCGGGGGGATCCTACAATGAGCAGTTCTTC
TRBV19	TRBJ1-1	once	-	13	CASSISSADRAFF	TGTGCCAGTAGTATCTCGTCGGCGGATCGAGCTTTCTTT
TRBV6-5	TRBJ1-1	few	-	13	CASSYSAITEAFF	TGTGCCAGCAGTTACTCGGCAATTACTGAAGCTTTCTTT
TRBV6-5	TRBJ2-3	-	-	14	CASSWRGLPDTQYF	TGTGCCAGCAGTTGGCGCGGTCTCCCAGATACGCAGTATTTT
TRBV5-6	TRBJ2-7	few	-	15	CASNLQGPHSYEQYF	TGTGCCAGCAACCTACAGGGTCCTCACTCCTACGAGCAGTACTTC
TRBV7-9	TRBJ1-1	few	-	15	CASTSLRPRVTEAFF	TGTGCCAGCACAAGCTTACGTCCCAGGGTCACTGAAGCTTTCTTT
TRBV27	TRBJ1-2	-	TRBD1	13	CASSVTTGDGYTF	TGTGCCAGCAGTGTAACGACAGGGGATGGCTACACCTTC
TRBV27	TRBJ2-1	few	TRBD2	15	CASSPGTSGNNEQFF	TGTGCCAGCAGTCCCGGGACTAGCGGAAACAATGAGCAGTTCTTC
TRBV4-2	TRBJ2-3	few	TRBD2	15	CASSQELAGGHTQYF	TGTGCCAGCAGCCAAGAACTAGCGGGGGGCCATACGCAGTATTTT
TRBV18	TRBJ1-3	few	-	16	CASSQTGTNIGNTIYF	TGTGCCAGCTCGCAAACCGGGACTAATATAGGAAACACCATATATTTT
TRBV28	TRBJ2-7	-	TRBD2	14	CASSNSGGASEQYF	TGTGCCAGCAGCAATAGCGGGGGGGCCAGCGAGCAGTACTTC
TRBV6-6	TRBJ2-7	few	-	14	CASSYGQGPYEQYF	TGTGCCAGCAGTTATGGGCAGGGGCCCTACGAGCAGTACTTC
TRBV4-2	TRBJ2-2	once	TRBD2	16	CASSPSSGGNTGELFF	TGTGCCAGCAGCCCATCTAGCGGGGGGAACACCGGGGAGCTGTTTTTT
TRBV5-5	TRBJ2-7	-	-	13	CASSLAQVYEQYF	TGTGCCAGCAGCTTGGCCCAGGTCTACGAGCAGTACTTC
TRBV30	TRBJ1-5	-	TRBD1	16	CAWSGPGGYSNQPQHF	TGTGCCTGGAGTGGCCCAGGGGGCTATAGCAATCAGCCCCAGCATTTT
TRBV4-3	TRBJ2-1	few	-	15	CASSHTELSYNEQFF	TGCGCCAGCAGCCACACGGAGCTCTCCTACAATGAGCAGTTCTTC
TRBV9	TRBJ1-1	few	-	14	CASSPEGDNTEAFF	TGTGCCAGCAGCCCAGAGGGGGACAACACTGAAGCTTTCTTT
TRBV5-6	TRBJ1-2	-	-	13	CASSLGRGYGYTF	TGTGCCAGCAGCTTGGGTCGGGGCTATGGCTACACCTTC
TRBV5-1	TRBJ2-5	-	TRBD2	15	CASSPLAGSSETQYF	TGCGCCAGCAGCCCCTTAGCGGGGAGTTCAGAGACCCAGTACTTC
TRBV20-1	TRBJ2-1	few	-	11	CSFTGYGGEFF	TGCAGTTTCACGGGCTACGGGGGAGAGTTCTTC
TRBV4-2	TRBJ2-3	-	-	15	CASSQEGLGTDTQYF	TGTGCCAGCAGCCAAGAGGGACTGGGCACAGATACGCAGTATTTT
TRBV5-1	TRBJ2-5	-	TRBD2	14	CASSETSGINPQYF	TGCGCCAGCAGCGAGACTAGCGGGATAAATCCCCAGTACTTC
TRBV4-1	TRBJ2-7	-	TRBD2	14	CASSLSGGPYEQYF	TGCGCCAGCAGCCTAAGCGGGGGGCCATACGAGCAGTACTTC
TRBV2	TRBJ1-1	few	-	14	CASSEDRDATEAFF	TGTGCCAGCAGTGAAGACAGGGACGCCACTGAAGCTTTCTTT
TRBV14	TRBJ2-5	-	TRBD2	16	CASSHDAVLAAETQYF	TGTGCCAGCAGCCACGACGCGGTACTAGCGGCGGAGACCCAGTACTTC
TRBV23-1	TRBJ2-7	few	TRBD2	15	CASSHPLAGVYEQYF	TGCGCCAGCAGTCACCCTCTAGCGGGGGTCTACGAGCAGTACTTC
TRBV30	TRBJ1-5	-	TRBD1	18	CAWRPKTDRGLGNQPQHF	TGTGCCTGGAGACCAAAAACCGACAGGGGGCTTGGCAATCAGCCCCAGCATTTT
TRBV4-3	TRBJ1-1	-	-	16	CASSQDRARLNTEAFF	TGCGCCAGCAGCCAAGATCGCGCCAGGTTGAACACTGAAGCTTTCTTT
TRBV4-2	TRBJ2-1	-	TRBD2	17	CASSQLAASGIVNEQFF	TGTGCCAGCAGCCAGCTCGCTGCTAGCGGGATTGTCAATGAGCAGTTCTTC
TRBV9	TRBJ1-1	few	-	13	CASSLSIRGEAFF	TGTGCCAGCAGCCTCTCGATCAGGGGAGAAGCTTTCTTT
TRBV5-8	TRBJ1-3	few	-	14	CASSFYRGLNTIYF	TGTGCCAGCAGCTTCTACCGTGGGCTCAACACCATATATTTT
TRBV7-2	TRBJ2-1	few	-	12	CASSELAGEQFF	TGTGCCAGCAGCGAACTAGCTGGTGAGCAGTTCTTC
TRBV6-1	TRBJ2-5	-	TRBD1	16	CASSEFRTQGQETQYF	TGTGCCAGCAGTGAATTCAGAACACAGGGGCAAGAGACCCAGTACTTC
TRBV19	TRBJ1-5	-	TRBD1	15	CASTETGVFSQPQHF	TGTGCCAGTACTGAGACAGGGGTTTTTAGTCAGCCCCAGCATTTT
TRBV14	TRBJ1-2	once	-	15	CASSQLIQGSYGYTF	TGTGCCAGCAGCCAATTAATTCAGGGCTCCTATGGCTACACCTTC
TRBV6-5	TRBJ1-5	-	TRBD1	15	CASSTREGAGQPQHF	TGTGCCAGCAGTACCAGAGAGGGGGCCGGACAGCCCCAGCATTTT
TRBV27	TRBJ2-7	-	TRBD1	16	CASSPFPDREKGEQYF	TGTGCCAGCAGTCCGTTTCCGGACAGGGAGAAAGGCGAGCAGTACTTC
TRBV5-4	TRBJ2-7	-	-	13	CASSLGLTYEQYF	TGTGCCAGCAGCCTGGGACTTACCTACGAGCAGTACTTC